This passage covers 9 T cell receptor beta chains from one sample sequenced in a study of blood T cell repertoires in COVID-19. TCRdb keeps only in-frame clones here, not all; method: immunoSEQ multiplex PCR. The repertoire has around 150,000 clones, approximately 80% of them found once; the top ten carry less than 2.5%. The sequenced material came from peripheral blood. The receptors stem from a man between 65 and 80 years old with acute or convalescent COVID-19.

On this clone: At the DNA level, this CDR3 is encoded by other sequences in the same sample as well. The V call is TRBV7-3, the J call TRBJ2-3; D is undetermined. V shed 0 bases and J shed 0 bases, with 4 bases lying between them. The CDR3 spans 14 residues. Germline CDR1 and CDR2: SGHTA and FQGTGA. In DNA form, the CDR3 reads TGTGCCAGCAGCTTAACTTCTAGCACAGATACGCAGTATTTT. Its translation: CASSLTSSTDTQYF.

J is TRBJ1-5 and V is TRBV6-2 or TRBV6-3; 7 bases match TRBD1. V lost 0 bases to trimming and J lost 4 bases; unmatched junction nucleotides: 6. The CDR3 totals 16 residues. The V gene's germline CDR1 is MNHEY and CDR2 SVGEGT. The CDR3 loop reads CASSYSSTGVNQPQHF. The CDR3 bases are TGTGCCAGCAGTTACTCGAGTACAGGGGTGAATCAGCCCCAGCATTTT.

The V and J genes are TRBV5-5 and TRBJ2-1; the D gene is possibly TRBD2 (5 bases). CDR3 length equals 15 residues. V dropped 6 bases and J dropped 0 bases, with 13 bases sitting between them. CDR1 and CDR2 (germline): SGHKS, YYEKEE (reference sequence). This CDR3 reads CASIGERSSYNEQFF. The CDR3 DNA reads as TGTGCCAGCATCGGGGAGCGGAGCTCCTACAATGAGCAGTTCTTC.

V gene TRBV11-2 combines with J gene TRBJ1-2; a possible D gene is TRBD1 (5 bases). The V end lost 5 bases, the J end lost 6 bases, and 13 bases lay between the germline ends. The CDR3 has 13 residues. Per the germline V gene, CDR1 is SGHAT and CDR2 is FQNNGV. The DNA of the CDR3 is TGTGCCAGCAGCCCCCGGACGACAGATGGCTACACCTTC. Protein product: CASSPRTTDGYTF. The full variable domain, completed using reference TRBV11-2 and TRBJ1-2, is EAGVAQSPRYKIIEKRQSVAFWCNPISGHATLYWYQQILGQGPKLLIQFQNNGVVDDSQLPKDRFSAERLKGVDSTLKIQPAKLEDSAVYLCASSPRTTDGYTFGSGTRLTVV.

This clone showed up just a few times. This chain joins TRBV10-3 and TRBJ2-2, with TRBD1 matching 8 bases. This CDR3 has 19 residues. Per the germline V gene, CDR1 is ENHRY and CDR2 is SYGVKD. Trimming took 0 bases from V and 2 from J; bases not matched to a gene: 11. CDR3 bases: TGTGCCATCAGTGAGTCGTATGGACAGGGTCAAAAAAACACCGGGGAGCTGTTTTTT. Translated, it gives CAISESYGQGQKNTGELFF.

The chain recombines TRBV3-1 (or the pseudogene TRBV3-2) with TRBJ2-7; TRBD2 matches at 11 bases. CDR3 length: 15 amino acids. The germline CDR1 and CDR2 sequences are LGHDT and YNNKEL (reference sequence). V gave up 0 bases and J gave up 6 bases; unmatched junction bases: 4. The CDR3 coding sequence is TGTGCCAGCAGCCAAGATGTAGCGGGGGGGCGCGAGCAGTACTTC. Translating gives CASSQDVAGGREQYF.

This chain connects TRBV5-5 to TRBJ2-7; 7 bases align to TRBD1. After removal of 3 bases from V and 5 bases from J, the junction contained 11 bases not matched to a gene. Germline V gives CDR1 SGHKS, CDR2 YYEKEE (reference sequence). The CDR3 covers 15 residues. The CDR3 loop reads CASSYQGQVAHEQYF. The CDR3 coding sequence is TGTGCCAGCAGCTACCAAGGACAGGTGGCGCACGAGCAGTACTTC.

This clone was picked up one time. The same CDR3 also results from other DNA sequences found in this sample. The chain's CDR3 is CASSRTGGDQPQHF. DNA for the CDR3: TGCGCCAGCAGCCGGACAGGAGGGGATCAGCCCCAGCATTTT. The genes are TRBV5-1 and TRBJ1-5; 7 positions match TRBD1. The germline V gene encodes CDR1 SGHRS and CDR2 YFSETQ. The CDR3 loop spans 14 amino acids. The J segment lost 5 bases and the V segment lost 4 bases, leaving 6 bases of the junction unmatched.

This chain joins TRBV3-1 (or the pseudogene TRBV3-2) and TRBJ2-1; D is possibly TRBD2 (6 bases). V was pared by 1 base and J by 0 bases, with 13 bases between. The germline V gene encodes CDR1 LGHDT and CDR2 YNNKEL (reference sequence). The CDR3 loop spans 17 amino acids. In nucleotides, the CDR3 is TGTGCCAGCAGCCAAGCCTTCGGGGGAAGCTCCTACAATGAGCAGTTCTTC. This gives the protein CASSQAFGGSSYNEQFF.